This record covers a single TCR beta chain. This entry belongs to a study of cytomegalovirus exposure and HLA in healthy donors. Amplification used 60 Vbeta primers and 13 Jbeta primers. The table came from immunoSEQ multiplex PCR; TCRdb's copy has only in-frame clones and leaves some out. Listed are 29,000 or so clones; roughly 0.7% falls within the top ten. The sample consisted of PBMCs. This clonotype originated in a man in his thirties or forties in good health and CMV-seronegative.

As DNA, the CDR3 is TGTGCCAGCAGTCAGCGGACAGGGGCGGTCGAGCAGTACTTC. This encodes CASSQRTGAVEQYF. The chain joins TRBV28 to TRBJ2-7, with TRBD1 identical over 9 bases. This CDR3 region has 14 residues. The germline CDR1 and CDR2 sequences are MDHEN and SYDVKM. V lost 5 bases, J lost 6 bases, and 8 bases stayed unmatched.